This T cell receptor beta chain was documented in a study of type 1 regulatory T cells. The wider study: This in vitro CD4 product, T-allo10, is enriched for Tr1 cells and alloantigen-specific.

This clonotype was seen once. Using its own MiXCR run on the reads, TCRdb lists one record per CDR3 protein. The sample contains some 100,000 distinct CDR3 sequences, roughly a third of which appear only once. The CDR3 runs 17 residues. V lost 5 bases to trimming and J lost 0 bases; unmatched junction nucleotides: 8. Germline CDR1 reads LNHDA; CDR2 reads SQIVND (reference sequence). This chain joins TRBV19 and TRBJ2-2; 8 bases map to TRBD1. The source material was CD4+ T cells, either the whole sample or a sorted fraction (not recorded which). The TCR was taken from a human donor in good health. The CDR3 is CASSPRTGPANTGELFF. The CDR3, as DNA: TGTGCCAGTAGTCCTCGGACAGGGCCAGCGAACACCGGGGAGCTGTTTTTT.